This T cell receptor beta chain emerged from a study of OX40 agonist ivuxolimab in advanced cancers. Study summary: Patients receiving dose escalation had hepatocellular carcinoma, melanoma, renal cell or head and neck cancer. The dose-escalation cohort was roughly 84% male, with a mean age of around 54 years, ranging about 23 to 90.

The CDR3 totals 15 residues. The V gene lost 4 bases and the J gene lost 10 bases, with 19 bases spanning the gap. Germline values: CDR1 LGHNA, CDR2 YNFKEQ. On this clone: Its antigen is unidentified.

Overall study results and limits: Relatively little clonal expansion, among the lowest observed, appeared in partial responders at 0.1-3.0 mg/kg. More expanded clones were found, on average, in CD8+ than in CD4+ T cells.

The repertoire was sequenced with immunoSEQ multiplex PCR; TCRdb's copy has only in-frame clones and lacks some. The sample consists of over 40,000 clones, 84% of them appearing once. Material: CD4+ or CD8+ T cells sorted from blood, obtained in a trial of the OX40 agonist ivuxolimab. This clonotype was sampled from an adult with an advanced solid tumor such as melanoma, head and neck, liver or kidney cancer. This chain uses TRBV4-2 with TRBJ2-2; maybe TRBD2 (6 bases). The CDR3 bases are TGTGCCAGCAGCCCATCCGGGACTCTAAAGGCGGAGCTGTTTTTT. It yields the protein CASSPSGTLKAELFF.